A selection of T cell receptor beta chains follows, all from one sample in a study of T cell responses to AZD1222 COVID-19 vaccine. Some clones are missing from TCRdb's copy, which holds only in-frame ones; the method was immunoSEQ multiplex PCR. The sample includes roughly 100,000 clones, 91% seen only once; the top ten take just over 8%. The specimen was peripheral blood, collected 28 days after the second AZD1222 dose. The origin of the receptors is an adult who received the AZD1222 COVID-19 vaccine. Both conserved end residues are part of each CDR3. A D gene is named only where the DNA matches it firmly. Only part of the rows carry a size: once, few, many, or a class if the clone is expanded.

size: .; D: TRBD1; V: TRBV6-5; J: TRBJ1-5; DNA: TGTGCCAGCAGAGTGACAGGGCCCCAAGAGCCCCAGCATTTT; CDR3: CASRVTGPQEPQHF
size: .; D: TRBD1; V: TRBV4-1; J: TRBJ2-2; DNA: TGCGCCAGCAGCCAAGTTTCCCGGACAGGGAGGACCGGGGAGCTGTTTTTT; CDR3: CASSQVSRTGRTGELFF
size: .; D: TRBD1; V: TRBV7-9; J: TRBJ2-1; DNA: TGTGCCAGCAGCTCGCGCGGGACAGGAACTTCTGTAGGCAATGAGCAGTTCTTC; CDR3: CASSSRGTGTSVGNEQFF
size: .; D: TRBD1; V: TRBV6-2/TRBV6-3; J: TRBJ1-1; DNA: TGTGCCAGCAGTTTCGGGACAGGGAACACTGAAGCTTTCTTT; CDR3: CASSFGTGNTEAFF
size: .; D: .; V: TRBV19; J: TRBJ1-4; DNA: TGTGCCAGTAGTATAATCGCGGACAGATCAACTAATGAAAAACTGTTTTTT; CDR3: CASSIIADRSTNEKLFF
size: .; D: .; V: TRBV5-4; J: TRBJ2-2; DNA: TGTGCCAGCAGCACCGGGACGGAGGGCGGGGAGCTGTTTTTT; CDR3: CASSTGTEGGELFF
size: few; D: .; V: TRBV5-6; J: TRBJ2-3; DNA: TGTGCCAGCACCCTAGGGGGAGATACGCAGTATTTT; CDR3: CASTLGGDTQYF
size: .; D: TRBD1; V: TRBV6-5; J: TRBJ1-1; DNA: TGTGCCAGCAGTTACGGACAGGGGGCCCTTGGCTTCTTT; CDR3: CASSYGQGALGFF
size: few; D: .; V: TRBV5-4; J: TRBJ2-2; DNA: TGTGCCAGCAGCTTGGGCCAAGACGCGAACACCGGGGAGCTGTTTTTT; CDR3: CASSLGQDANTGELFF
size: .; D: TRBD1; V: TRBV4-1; J: TRBJ1-4; DNA: TGCGCCAGCAGCCAAGATAGACAGGGCAGTGAAAAACTGTTTTTT; CDR3: CASSQDRQGSEKLFF
size: .; D: TRBD1; V: TRBV16; J: TRBJ2-2; DNA: TGTGCCAGCAGCCGAAGGACAGGGTATACCGGGGAGCTGTTTTTT; CDR3: CASSRRTGYTGELFF
size: .; D: .; V: TRBV5-8; J: TRBJ2-3; DNA: TGTGCCAGCAGCTTGCAGGAGGCGGATACGCAGTATTTT; CDR3: CASSLQEADTQYF
size: .; D: TRBD2; V: TRBV3-1/TRBV3-2; J: TRBJ2-2; DNA: TGTGCCAGCAGCCATGAAGGGCTAGCGGGGAACACCGGGGAGCTGTTTTTT; CDR3: CASSHEGLAGNTGELFF
size: .; D: TRBD2; V: TRBV10-3; J: TRBJ2-7; DNA: TGTGCCATCAGTGACCCCTCTAGCGGGACCCCCTACGAGCAGTACTTC; CDR3: CAISDPSSGTPYEQYF
size: .; D: TRBD1; V: TRBV7-8; J: TRBJ1-6; DNA: TGTGCCAGCAGCCGAGGGTGGGGACAGGGGTCTTCACCCCTCCACTTT; CDR3: CASSRGWGQGSSPLHF